This passage covers 26 T cell receptor beta chains from one sample sequenced in a study of blood T cells in healthy people across ages. The authors ran a second PCR of 7 to 11 cycles using a sample-barcoded 5' primer and a J-beta primer mix. TCRdb recomputed calls from the 5' RACE reads with MiXCR, one row per CDR3 protein. The repertoire holds hundreds of thousands of distinct CDR3 sequences, 32% seen once, with over 15% in the top ten. Sequencing was done on a sample of blood. The receptors stem from a woman of 80 years or more in good health.

On this clonotype: This clone may be a read error of a much larger clone one base away. The chain carries TRBV20-1 and TRBJ1-2; D gene uncertain. Per germline, CDR1 DFQATT and CDR2 SNEGSKA (reference sequence). The CDR3 sequence is 14 residues long. CDR3 DNA: TGCAGTGCTAGAGATCGCGTCAGAGCGACCGGCTACGCCTTC. Translation: CSARDRVRATGYAF.

There are a few counts of this clonotype. A read error may account for a junction end that differs from germline. The chain links TRBV7-2 to TRBJ1-2; D gene unclear. The CDR3 is 15 residues long. CDR1 is SGHTA and CDR2 is FQGNSA in the germline V gene. The chain's CDR3 is CVSSRSGLSNYGYTF. The CDR3 DNA is TGTGTCAGCAGCCGTTCGGGCTTATCGAACTATGGCTACACCTTC.

Comments on this clonotype: A clone one base away is much larger, so this may be a read error. This chain connects TRBV19 to TRBJ2-1, with D perhaps assigned TRBD1 or TRBD2 (5 bases each). Between the trimmed V and J ends, which lost 7 bases and 13 bases, there was a span of 26 bases. Germline V CDR1 and CDR2: LNHDA, SQIVND (reference sequence). The CDR3 runs 15 residues. The CDR3 sequence is CASIRQIVMWETQFF. The CDR3 bases are TGTGCCAGTATCCGACAGATAGTAATGTGGGAGACCCAGTTCTTC.

About this clonotype itself: This may arise from a read error, as a much more abundant clone is one base away. The chain couples TRBV11-2 to TRBJ2-3; TRBD1 might be the D (5 bases). The germline V gene has CDR1 SGHAT and CDR2 FQNNGV. The CDR3 is 15 amino acids. CDR3 coding DNA: TGTGCCAGCAGCTTAGATGGGGTGGACACAGAAACGCAGTATTTT. Residues: CASSLDGVDTETQYF.

In its sample, this clonotype was seen many times. The V and J genes are TRBV5-1 and TRBJ1-6; 8 bases are shared with TRBD1. The CDR3 length is 14 residues. With 1 base clipped from V and 11 bases from J, the junction kept 5 bases outside the gene matches. Germline V lookup: CDR1 SGHRS, CDR2 YFSETQ. CDR3 sequence reads: CASSLPGGGTPLHF. CDR3 sequence (DNA): TGCGCCAGCAGCTTGCCAGGGGGCGGTACACCCCTCCACTTT.

This clonotype was counted between two and nine times. The chain links TRBV2 to TRBJ1-2; D remains unclear. V lost 1 base to trimming and J lost 4 bases, with 10 bases between them. There are 14 residues in the CDR3. Germline V CDR1 and CDR2: SNHLY, FYNNEI. For the CDR3, the DNA is TGTGCCAGCAGTGAAGTTCGGGGATCCTATGGCTACACCTTC. Amino acids: CASSEVRGSYGYTF.

The chain combines TRBV20-1 with TRBJ2-7; 10 bases match TRBD1. The CDR3 has 14 amino acids. The J segment lost 2 bases and the V segment lost 6 bases, leaving 7 bases of the junction unmatched. CDR1 and CDR2 (germline): DFQATT, SNEGSKA (reference sequence). The DNA of the CDR3 is TGCAGTGCACAGGGACAGGGGTTCACCTACGAGCAGTACTTC. As protein: CSAQGQGFTYEQYF.

The table lists this clonotype with many counts. This chain connects TRBV4-1 to TRBJ1-1; a weak D match, TRBD1 (5 bases). V was clipped by 5 bases and J by 5 bases, with 18 bases between them. Germline lookup yields CDR1 MGHRA and CDR2 YSYEKL. This CDR3 contains 15 residues. The CDR3 is CASSGHQGGATEAFF. The CDR3, as DNA: TGCGCCAGCAGCGGGCATCAGGGAGGCGCGACTGAAGCTTTCTTT.

The V gene is TRBV6-5, the J gene TRBJ2-5; weak D call: TRBD1 (6 bases). This CDR3 has 11 residues. The V end lost 2 bases, the J end lost 13 bases, and 11 bases lay between the germline ends. The germline CDR1 and CDR2 sequences are MNHEY and SVGAGI. The chain's CDR3 is CASSYLGTRYF. CDR3 bases: TGTGCCAGCAGTTACCTGGGGACAAGGTACTTC.

In its sample, this clonotype was seen once. The chain carries TRBV5-1 and TRBJ2-1; TRBD1 matches 8 bases. This CDR3 comprises 15 residues. Germline V gene lookup returns CDR1 SGHRS and CDR2 YFSETQ. V lost 4 bases, J lost 4 bases, and 7 bases stayed unmatched. DNA of the CDR3: TGCGCCAGCAGCGGACAGGGTAATTATTACAATGAGCAGTTCTTC. It specifies CASSGQGNYYNEQFF.

The chain employs TRBV18 and TRBJ2-7; D remains unclear. V lost 2 bases and J lost 5, with 16 bases in between. CDR1 is KGHSH and CDR2 is LQKENI in the germline V gene. This CDR3 comprises 15 residues. In DNA, the CDR3 is TGTGCCAGCTCACCATTTTTTGCGGTGATGGACGAGCAGTACTTC. Translated: CASSPFFAVMDEQYF.

This clonotype was detected ten times or more. V gene TRBV4-3 combines with J gene TRBJ2-2; no definite D call. Trimming cost V 0 bases and J 0 bases, with 2 bases left between them. CDR3 length equals 14 residues. CDR1 is LGHNA, CDR2 YSLEER, per germline. The CDR3 loop reads CASSQEPNTGELFF. For the CDR3, the DNA is TGCGCCAGCAGCCAAGAACCGAACACCGGGGAGCTGTTTTTT.

This clonotype was detected many times. The chain employs TRBV29-1 and TRBJ2-1; 8 positions match TRBD1. The trim removed 8 bases at V and 7 bases at J, leaving 13 bases unmatched. The CDR3 is made up of 14 amino acids. The germline V gene encodes CDR1 SQVTM and CDR2 ANQGSEA. The CDR3, as DNA: TGCAGCTACCACGGACAGGGCTCCGGTAATGAGCAGTTCTTC. This codes for CSYHGQGSGNEQFF.

This clonotype was counted ten times or more. The chain employs TRBV10-3 and TRBJ1-5; TRBD1 might be the D (5 bases). This CDR3 has 14 residues. CDR1 ENHRY and CDR2 SYGVKD come from the germline V gene. V was clipped by 6 bases and J by 5 bases, with 14 bases between them. This chain's CDR3 is CAISGTSDHQPQHF. The CDR3 nucleotides read TGTGCCATCAGCGGGACCTCGGACCATCAGCCCCAGCATTTT.

The sample holds many counts of this clonotype. The rearrangement joins TRBV5-1 to TRBJ1-2, with D possibly TRBD1 on 5 matching bases. V was trimmed by 4 bases and J by 8 bases, leaving 15 bases between them. The CDR3 runs 13 residues. Germline V gives CDR1 SGHRS, CDR2 YFSETQ. CDR3 region: CASSEGTGRGYTF. CDR3 DNA: TGCGCCAGCAGCGAGGGGACCGGGAGGGGCTACACCTTC.

This clonotype was picked up many times. The chain employs TRBV29-1 and TRBJ2-5; 14 positions match TRBD2. This CDR3 comprises 15 residues. V lost 6 bases, J lost 4 bases, and 7 bases stayed unmatched. The germline V gene encodes CDR1 SQVTM and CDR2 ANQGSEA. CDR3 region: CSVGPGTSGGETQYF. The CDR3, as DNA: TGCAGCGTGGGGCCCGGGACTAGCGGGGGAGAGACCCAGTACTTC.

For this clonotype: One base away lies a much larger clone, so this may be a sequencing read error. V and J are TRBV12-3 or TRBV12-4 and TRBJ1-6; weak D call: TRBD1 (6 bases). The CDR3 covers 14 residues. V dropped 3 bases and J dropped 9 bases, with 12 bases sitting between them. CDR3 nucleotide sequence: TGTGCCAGCAGTTTTCAGGGGAGGAGTTCACCCCTCCACTTT. It specifies CASSFQGRSSPLHF.

Concerning this clonotype: A much more abundant neighbour one base away suggests this may be a read error. This chain joins TRBV7-2 and TRBJ1-1; no reliable D call. CDR3 length: 14 residues. CDR1 is SGHTA, CDR2 FQGNSA, per germline. Trimming shortened V by 3 bases and J by 0 bases, and 8 bases separated the two germline ends. CDR3: CASSFGPMNTEAFF. CDR3 DNA sequence: TGTGCCAGCAGCTTCGGACCGATGAACACTGAAGCTTTCTTT. Based on the CDR3 plus reference TRBV7-2 and TRBJ1-1, the full variable domain is GAGVSQSPSNKVTEKGKDVELRCDPISGHTALYWYRQSLGQGLEFLIYFQGNSAPDKSGLPSDRFSAERTGGSVSTLTIQRTQQEDSAVYLCASSFGPMNTEAFFGQGTRLTVV.

This clonotype was picked up a small number of times. The gene calls are TRBV20-1 and TRBJ2-7, with D tentatively TRBD2 (5 bases). V was pared by 5 bases and J by 7 bases, with 21 bases between. CDR3 length equals 14 residues. Germline lookup yields CDR1 DFQATT and CDR2 SNEGSKA (reference sequence). Here the CDR3 reads CSADLSLGSNEQYF. CDR3 DNA sequence: TGCAGTGCTGACCTTTCGTTAGGGAGCAATGAGCAGTACTTC.

Many counts were recorded for this clonotype. The gene calls are TRBV20-1 and TRBJ2-5, with TRBD2 matching over 11 bases. CDR1 is DFQATT, CDR2 SNEGSKA, per germline (reference sequence). CDR3 length equals 14 residues. Trimming cost V 7 bases and J 0 bases; bases outside gene matches: 4. The CDR3 is CSVTSGGHQETQYF. CDR3 nucleotide sequence: TGCAGTGTAACTAGCGGGGGCCACCAAGAGACCCAGTACTTC.

This chain connects TRBV7-2 to TRBJ2-1; D call uncertain. The CDR3 totals 13 residues. The germline V gene has CDR1 SGHTA and CDR2 FQGNSA. V was trimmed by 6 bases and J by 8 bases, leaving 14 bases between them. The CDR3 region is CASSISPDDEQFF. The CDR3 coding sequence is TGTGCCAGCAGTATATCCCCCGACGATGAGCAGTTCTTC.

This clonotype was seen many times. The junction departs from the called germline gene at one end, perhaps through a read error. The chain couples TRBV20-1 to TRBJ2-4; the match to TRBD2 covers 9 bases. There are 13 residues in the CDR3. Per germline, CDR1 DFQATT and CDR2 SNEGSKA (reference sequence). This CDR3 reads CSARGLAENIQYF. The CDR3 DNA reads as TGCAGTGCTAGGGGACTAGCCGAAAACATTCAGTACTTC.

Details on this clonotype: It may be a read error: a sequence one base away is much more abundant. V usage is TRBV15 and J usage is TRBJ2-7; possibly TRBD2 for D (6 bases). The CDR3 has 13 amino acids. Germline assignment: CDR1 LNHNV and CDR2 YYDKDF (reference sequence). For the CDR3, the DNA is TGTGCCACCAGCGGAGATGGAGGGGACGAGCAGTACTTC. Its translation: CATSGDGGDEQYF.

The V gene is TRBV30, the J gene TRBJ2-6; 11 positions agree with TRBD1. Losses at the gene ends were 5 bases for V and 3 bases for J; bases not matched to a gene: 6. This CDR3 is 16 amino acids long. CDR1 and CDR2 from the germline V gene are GTSNPN and SVGIG (reference sequence). In nucleotides, the CDR3 is TGTGCCTGGGGACAGGGGGCACGGAATGGGGCCAACGTCCTGACTTTC. As protein: CAWGQGARNGANVLTF.

This clonotype occurred many times. The chain employs TRBV12-3 or TRBV12-4 and TRBJ2-6, with 7 positions matching TRBD1. This CDR3 spans 16 amino acids. The V segment lost 5 bases and the J segment 4 bases; nucleotides outside the gene matches: 8. CDR3 residues: CASSQMTGNGANVLTF. CDR3 DNA: TGTGCCAGCAGTCAAATGACAGGGAACGGGGCCAACGTCCTGACTTTC.

On this clonotype: Given a much more abundant clone one base away, this may be a read error. V and J are TRBV29-1 and TRBJ2-1; the D gene is possibly TRBD1 (5 bases). The closer fit of TRBJ2-7 to the DNA end suggests the J call may be wrong. CDR3 length: 15 residues. CDR1 is SQVTM, CDR2 ANQGSEA, per germline. In DNA, the CDR3 is TGCAGCGTTGAAGTAACAGGTTCTTCCTACAATGAGCAGTACTTC. This sequence encodes CSVEVTGSSYNEQYF.